This T cell receptor beta chain was profiled in a study of cytomegalovirus exposure and HLA in healthy donors. General observations from the study: Associated with cytomegalovirus, according to the listing, were 150 to 200 TCR beta chains. The authors later found HLA-associated TCR beta chains more clonally expanded than equally common others. Earlier results showed most TCR beta V segments being productive about 87% or about 30% of the time.

This CDR3 comprises 13 residues. The germline V and J ends were trimmed by 8 bases and 0 bases, with 11 bases remaining between them. Germline V gene lookup returns CDR1 MDHEN and CDR2 SYDVKM. Both 60 Vbeta primers and 13 Jbeta primers went into the PCR. Here immunoSEQ multiplex PCR was the method, and the copy in TCRdb shows in-frame clones only, minus some. Of 100,000 to 150,000 clones listed, roughly four fifths are singletons. About this clone: The antigen is not known.

Source material: PBMCs. This sequence originates from a male donor in good health and CMV-seronegative. The V gene is TRBV28, the J gene TRBJ2-7; perhaps TRBD1 as D (7 bases). CDR3 DNA: TGTGCCAGCTCGCGGGACAGCTCCTACGAGCAGTACTTC. Amino acids: CASSRDSSYEQYF. The full variable domain, rest sourced from reference TRBV28 and TRBJ2-7, is DVKVTQSSRYLVKRTGEKVFLECVQDMDHENMFWYRQDPGLGLRLIYFSYDVKMKEKGDIPEGYSVSREKKERFSLILESASTNQTSMYLCASSRDSSYEQYFGPGTRLTVT.